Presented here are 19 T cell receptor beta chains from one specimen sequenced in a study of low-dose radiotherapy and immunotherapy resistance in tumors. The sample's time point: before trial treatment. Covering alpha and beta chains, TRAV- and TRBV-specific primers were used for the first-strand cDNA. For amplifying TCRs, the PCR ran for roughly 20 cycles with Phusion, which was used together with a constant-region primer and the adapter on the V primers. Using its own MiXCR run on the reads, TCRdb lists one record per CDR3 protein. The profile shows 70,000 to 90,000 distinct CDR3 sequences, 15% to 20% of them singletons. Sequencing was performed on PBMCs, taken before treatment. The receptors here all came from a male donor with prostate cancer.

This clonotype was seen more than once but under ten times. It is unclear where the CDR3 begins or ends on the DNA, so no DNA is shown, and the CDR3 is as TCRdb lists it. The chain's CDR3 is CASSFSGGRTPGSCFF. V usage is TRBV12-3 or TRBV12-4 and J usage is TRBJ2-2; the table's D call, TRBD2, has no DNA check behind it. Counting both end residues, the CDR3 totals 16 amino acids.

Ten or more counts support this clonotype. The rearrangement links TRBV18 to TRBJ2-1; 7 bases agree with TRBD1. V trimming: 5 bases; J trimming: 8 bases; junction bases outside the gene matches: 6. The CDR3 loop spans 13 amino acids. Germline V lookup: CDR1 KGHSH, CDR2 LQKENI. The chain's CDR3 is CASSSIQGYEQFF. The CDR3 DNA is TGTGCCAGCTCAAGTATACAGGGGTATGAGCAGTTCTTC.

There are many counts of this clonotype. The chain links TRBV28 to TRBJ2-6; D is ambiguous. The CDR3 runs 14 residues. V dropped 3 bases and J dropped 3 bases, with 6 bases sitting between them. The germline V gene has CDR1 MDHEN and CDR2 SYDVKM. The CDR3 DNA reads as TGTGCCAGCAGTTTCTCAGTTGGGGCCAACGTCCTGACTTTC. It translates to CASSFSVGANVLTF.

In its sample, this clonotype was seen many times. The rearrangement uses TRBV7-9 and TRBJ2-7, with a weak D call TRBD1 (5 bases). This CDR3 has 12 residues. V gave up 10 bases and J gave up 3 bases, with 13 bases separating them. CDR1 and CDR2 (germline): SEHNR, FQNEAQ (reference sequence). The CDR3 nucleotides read TGTGCCACCCAACAGGACAACTACGAGCAGTACTTC. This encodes CATQQDNYEQYF.

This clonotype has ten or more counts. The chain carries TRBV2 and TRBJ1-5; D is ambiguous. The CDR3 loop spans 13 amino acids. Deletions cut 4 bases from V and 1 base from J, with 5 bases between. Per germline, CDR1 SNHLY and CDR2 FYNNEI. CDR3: CASSVYSNQPQHF. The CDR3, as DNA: TGTGCCAGCAGTGTCTACAGCAATCAGCCCCAGCATTTT. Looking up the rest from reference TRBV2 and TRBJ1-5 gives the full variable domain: EPEVTQTPSHQVTQMGQEVILRCVPISNHLYFYWYRQILGQKVEFLVSFYNNEISEKSEIFDDQFSVERPDGSNFTLKIRSTKLEDSAMYFCASSVYSNQPQHFGDGTRLSIL.

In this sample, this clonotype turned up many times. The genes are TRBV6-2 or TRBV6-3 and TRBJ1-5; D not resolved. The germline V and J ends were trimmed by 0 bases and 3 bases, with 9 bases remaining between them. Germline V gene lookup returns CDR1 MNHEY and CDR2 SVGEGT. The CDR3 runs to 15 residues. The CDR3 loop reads CASSYSVRINQPQHF. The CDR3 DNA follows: TGTGCCAGCAGTTACTCTGTCAGGATCAATCAGCCCCAGCATTTT.

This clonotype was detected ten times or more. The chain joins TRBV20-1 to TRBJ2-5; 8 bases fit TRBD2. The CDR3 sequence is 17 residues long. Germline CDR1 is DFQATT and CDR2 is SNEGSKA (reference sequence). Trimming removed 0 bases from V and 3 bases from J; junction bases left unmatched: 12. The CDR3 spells CSARESEAGGPKETQYF. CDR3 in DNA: TGCAGTGCTAGAGAATCAGAGGCGGGGGGCCCCAAAGAGACCCAGTACTTC.

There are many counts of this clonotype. This CDR3 is CASSSLGQGTEGYTF. CDR3 DNA: TGTGCCAGCAGCTCCCTAGGACAGGGGACGGAAGGCTACACCTTC. This chain joins TRBV7-2 and TRBJ1-2, with 9 positions matching TRBD1. CDR3 length equals 15 residues. Germline loops: CDR1 SGHTA, CDR2 FQGNSA. Trimming removed 4 bases from V and 8 bases from J; junction bases left unmatched: 11.

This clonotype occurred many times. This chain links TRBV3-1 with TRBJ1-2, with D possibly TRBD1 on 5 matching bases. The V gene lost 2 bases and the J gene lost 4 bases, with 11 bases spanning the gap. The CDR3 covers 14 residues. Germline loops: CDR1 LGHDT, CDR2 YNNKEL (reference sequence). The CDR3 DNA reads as TGTGCCAGCAGCCAACAGTTCGGGGCCTATGGCTACACCTTC. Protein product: CASSQQFGAYGYTF.

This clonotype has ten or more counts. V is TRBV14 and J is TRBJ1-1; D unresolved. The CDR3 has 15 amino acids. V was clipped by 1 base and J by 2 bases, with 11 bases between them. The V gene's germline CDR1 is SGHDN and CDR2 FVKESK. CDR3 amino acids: CASSQGRTANTEAFF. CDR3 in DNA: TGTGCCAGCAGCCAAGGGAGGACGGCAAACACTGAAGCTTTCTTT.

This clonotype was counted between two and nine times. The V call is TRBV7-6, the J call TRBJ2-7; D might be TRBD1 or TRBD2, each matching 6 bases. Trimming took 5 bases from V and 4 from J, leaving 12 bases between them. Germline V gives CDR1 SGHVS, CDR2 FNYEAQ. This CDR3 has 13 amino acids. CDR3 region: CASSPRGDYEQYF. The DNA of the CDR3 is TGTGCCAGCAGCCCTAGGGGGGATTACGAGCAGTACTTC.

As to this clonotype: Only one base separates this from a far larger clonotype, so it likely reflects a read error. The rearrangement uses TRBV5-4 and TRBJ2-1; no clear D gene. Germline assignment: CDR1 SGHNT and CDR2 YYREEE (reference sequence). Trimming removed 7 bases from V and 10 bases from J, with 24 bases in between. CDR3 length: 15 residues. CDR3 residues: CASSPRQAMSYEQFF. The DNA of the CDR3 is TGTGCCAGCTCACCACGACAAGCAATGTCCTACGAGCAGTTCTTC.

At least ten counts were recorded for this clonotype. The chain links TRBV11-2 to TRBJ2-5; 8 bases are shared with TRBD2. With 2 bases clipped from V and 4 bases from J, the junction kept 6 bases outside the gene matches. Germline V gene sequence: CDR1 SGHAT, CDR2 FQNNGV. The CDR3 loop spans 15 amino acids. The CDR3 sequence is CASSLNGGARETQYF. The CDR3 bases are TGTGCCAGCAGCTTAAACGGGGGGGCTAGAGAGACCCAGTACTTC.

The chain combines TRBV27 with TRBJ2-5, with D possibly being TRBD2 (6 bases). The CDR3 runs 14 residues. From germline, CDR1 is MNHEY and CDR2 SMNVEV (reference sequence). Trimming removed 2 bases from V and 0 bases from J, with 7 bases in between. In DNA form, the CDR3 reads TGTGCCAGCAGTTTAGCGGGACACCAAGAGACCCAGTACTTC. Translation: CASSLAGHQETQYF.

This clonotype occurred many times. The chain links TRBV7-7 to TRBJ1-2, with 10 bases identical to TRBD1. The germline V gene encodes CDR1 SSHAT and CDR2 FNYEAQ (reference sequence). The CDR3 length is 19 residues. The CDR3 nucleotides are TGTGCTAGCGGGTGCCCAAAACCGGGACAGGGGCATATGGACTATGGCTACACCTTC. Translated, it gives CASGCPKPGQGHMDYGYTF.

DNA for the CDR3: TGTGCCAGCAGCCTGGGACGGGGGGCCCGCTTCAATGAGCAGTTCTTC. It codes for CASSLGRGARFNEQFF. The chain employs TRBV5-4 and TRBJ2-1; perhaps TRBD2 as D (7 bases). The CDR3 runs to 16 residues. The germline CDR1 and CDR2 sequences are SGHNT and YYREEE (reference sequence). V lost 4 bases, J lost 6 bases, and 20 bases lay in between.

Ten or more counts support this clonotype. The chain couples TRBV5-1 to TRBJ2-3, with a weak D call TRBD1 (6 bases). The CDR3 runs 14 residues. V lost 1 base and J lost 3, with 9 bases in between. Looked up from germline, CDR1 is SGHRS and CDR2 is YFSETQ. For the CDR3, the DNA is TGCGCCAGCAGCTTGCAGGGGTATACAGATACGCAGTATTTT. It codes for CASSLQGYTDTQYF. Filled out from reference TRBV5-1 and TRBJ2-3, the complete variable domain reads KAGVTQTPRYLIKTRGQQVTLSCSPISGHRSVSWYQQTPGQGLQFLFEYFSETQRNKGNFPGRFSGRQFSNSRSEMNVSTLELGDSALYLCASSLQGYTDTQYFGPGTRLTVL.

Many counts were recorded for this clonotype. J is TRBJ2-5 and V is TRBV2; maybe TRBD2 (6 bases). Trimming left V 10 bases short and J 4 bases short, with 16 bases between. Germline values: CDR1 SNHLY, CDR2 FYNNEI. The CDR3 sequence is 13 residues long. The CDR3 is CATHGSPLETQYF. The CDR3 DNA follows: TGTGCCACCCACGGGAGCCCTTTAGAGACCCAGTACTTC.

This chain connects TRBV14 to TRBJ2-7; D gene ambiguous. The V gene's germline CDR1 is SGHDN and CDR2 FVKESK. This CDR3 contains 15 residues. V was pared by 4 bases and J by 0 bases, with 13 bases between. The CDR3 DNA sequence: TGTGCCAGCAGCCCAACGGTAGCTCCCTCCTACGAGCAGTACTTC. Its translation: CASSPTVAPSYEQYF.